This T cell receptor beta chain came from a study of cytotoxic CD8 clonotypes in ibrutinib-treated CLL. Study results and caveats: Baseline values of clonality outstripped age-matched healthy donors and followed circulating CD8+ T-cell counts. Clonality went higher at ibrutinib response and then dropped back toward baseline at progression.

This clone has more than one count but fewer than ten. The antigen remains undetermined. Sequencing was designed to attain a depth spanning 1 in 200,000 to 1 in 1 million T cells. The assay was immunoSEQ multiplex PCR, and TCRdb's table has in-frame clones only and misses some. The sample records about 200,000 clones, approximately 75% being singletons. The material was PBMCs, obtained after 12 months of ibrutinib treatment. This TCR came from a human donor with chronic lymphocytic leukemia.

The DNA of the CDR3 is TGTGCCAGCAGCCAAGAGGCAGAAAGGACCTATGGCTACACCTTC. Amino acid sequence: CASSQEAERTYGYTF. The rearrangement uses TRBV4-2 and TRBJ1-2; D is unclear. This CDR3 has 15 amino acids. CDR1 LGHNA and CDR2 YNFKEQ come from the germline V gene. V was trimmed by 0 bases and J by 4 bases, leaving 12 bases between them.